This T cell receptor beta chain stems from a study of cytomegalovirus exposure and HLA in healthy donors. Study overall: Of all 400 or so donors who were genotyped, 80% to 85% belonged to the Caucasian-associated ancestry cluster. Study-wide results and limits: According to an earlier analysis, most TCR beta V segments yielded productive rearrangements about 90% or about 30% of the time. Based on reports, TCR beta sequences accurately predicted HLA-A and HLA-B alleles for most subjects.

A word on this clone: The antigen is not known.

The donors, nominally healthy at sampling, likely had unrecorded immune exposures. V dropped 0 bases and J dropped 3; count of bases not matched to a gene: 15. This CDR3 has 19 amino acids. Germline V gives CDR1 LGHNA, CDR2 YNFKEQ. Vbeta (60) and Jbeta (13) primers were used in the PCR. Profiling relied on immunoSEQ multiplex PCR, and the TCRdb table lists in-frame clones only, not all of them. The top ten hold approximately 4% of the sample, which has some 150,000 clones, about 80% seen once. The chain carries TRBV4-2 and TRBJ2-5; the match to TRBD2 covers 8 bases. Source material: PBMCs. The TCR originated in a woman in her 40s in good health and CMV-seronegative. This CDR3 is CASSQDPWPSGGQKETQYF. In nucleotides, the CDR3 is TGTGCCAGCAGCCAAGATCCTTGGCCCAGCGGGGGCCAGAAAGAGACCCAGTACTTC.